This TCR beta chain came from a study of Ad26.COV2.S vaccination and SARS-CoV-2 variants. Only one count was recorded for this clone. What it binds is unknown. Using immunoSEQ multiplex PCR, the repertoire was profiled, and TCRdb retains in-frame clones only, with some absent. The repertoire holds around 350,000 clones, with about 91% as singletons. The CDR3 covers 17 residues. V lost 4 bases to trimming and J lost 0 bases; unmatched junction nucleotides: 10. Germline CDR1 SEHNR, CDR2 FQNEAQ (reference sequence). The study's findings and limits: Measurements of TCR breadth and depth may have given underestimates of the total T cell responses.

The chain links TRBV7-9 to TRBJ2-7; the match to TRBD1 covers 9 bases. This receptor was identified in a human donor who had recovered from COVID-19. Sequenced material: peripheral blood, taken after recovery from COVID-19. This CDR3 is CASSSSNQDRGSYEQYF. CDR3 sequence (DNA): TGTGCCAGCAGCTCAAGTAATCAGGACAGGGGCTCCTACGAGCAGTACTTC.